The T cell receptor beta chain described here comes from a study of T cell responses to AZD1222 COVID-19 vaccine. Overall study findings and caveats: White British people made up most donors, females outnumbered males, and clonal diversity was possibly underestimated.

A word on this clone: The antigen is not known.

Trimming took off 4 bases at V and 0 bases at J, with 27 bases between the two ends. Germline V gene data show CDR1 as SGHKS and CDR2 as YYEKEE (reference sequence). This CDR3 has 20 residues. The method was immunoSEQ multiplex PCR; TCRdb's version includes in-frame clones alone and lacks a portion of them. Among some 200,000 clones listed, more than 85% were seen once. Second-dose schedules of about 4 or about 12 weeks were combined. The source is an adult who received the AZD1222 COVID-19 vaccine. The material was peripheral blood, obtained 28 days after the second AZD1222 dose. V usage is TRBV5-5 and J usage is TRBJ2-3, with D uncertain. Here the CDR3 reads CASSLRPVSRVGSSTDTQYF. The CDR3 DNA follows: TGTGCCAGCAGCCTGAGACCGGTGTCGCGTGTGGGTTCTAGCACAGATACGCAGTATTTT. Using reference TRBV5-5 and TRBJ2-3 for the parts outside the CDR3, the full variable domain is DAGVTQSPTHLIKTRGQQVTLRCSPISGHKSVSWYQQVLGQGPQFIFQYYEKEERGRGNFPDRFSARQFPNYSSELNVNALLLGDSALYLCASSLRPVSRVGSSTDTQYFGPGTRLTVL.